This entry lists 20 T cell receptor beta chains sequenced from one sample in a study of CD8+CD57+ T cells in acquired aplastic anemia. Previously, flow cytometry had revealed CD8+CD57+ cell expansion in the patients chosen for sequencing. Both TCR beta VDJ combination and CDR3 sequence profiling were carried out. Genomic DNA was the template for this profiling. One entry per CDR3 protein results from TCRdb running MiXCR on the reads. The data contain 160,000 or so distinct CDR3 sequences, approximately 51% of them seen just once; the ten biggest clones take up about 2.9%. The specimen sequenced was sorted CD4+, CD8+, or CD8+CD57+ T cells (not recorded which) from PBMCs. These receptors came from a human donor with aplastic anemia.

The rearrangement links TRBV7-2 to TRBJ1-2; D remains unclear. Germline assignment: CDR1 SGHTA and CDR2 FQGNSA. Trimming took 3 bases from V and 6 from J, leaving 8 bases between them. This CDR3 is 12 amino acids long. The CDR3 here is CASSFRTDGYTF. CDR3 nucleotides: TGTGCCAGCAGCTTCAGGACGGATGGCTACACCTTC.

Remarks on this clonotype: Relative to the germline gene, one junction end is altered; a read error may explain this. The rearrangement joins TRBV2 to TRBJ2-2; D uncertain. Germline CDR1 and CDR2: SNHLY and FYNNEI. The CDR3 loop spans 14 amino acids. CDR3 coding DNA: TGTGTCAGCAGTTCCTCCGGGAACACCGGGGAGCTGTTTTTT. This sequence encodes CVSSSSGNTGELFF.

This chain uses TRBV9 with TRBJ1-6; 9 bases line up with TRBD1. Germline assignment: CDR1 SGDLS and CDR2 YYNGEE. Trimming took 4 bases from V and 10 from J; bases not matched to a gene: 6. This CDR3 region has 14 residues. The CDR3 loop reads CASSQGQGDSPLHF. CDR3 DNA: TGTGCCAGCAGCCAGGGACAGGGCGACTCACCCCTCCACTTT.

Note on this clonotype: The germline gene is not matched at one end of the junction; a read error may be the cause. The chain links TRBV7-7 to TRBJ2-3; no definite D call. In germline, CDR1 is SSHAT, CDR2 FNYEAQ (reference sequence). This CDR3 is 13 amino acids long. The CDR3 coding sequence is TGTGCTAGCAGCTTAGTCTGGGCAGATACGCAGTATTTT. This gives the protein CASSLVWADTQYF.

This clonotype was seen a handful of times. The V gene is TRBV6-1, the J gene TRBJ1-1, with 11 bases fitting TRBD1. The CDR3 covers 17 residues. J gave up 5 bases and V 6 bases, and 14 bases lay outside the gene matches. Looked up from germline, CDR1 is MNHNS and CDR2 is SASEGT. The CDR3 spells CASSPGQGALIGTEAFF. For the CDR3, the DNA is TGTGCCAGCAGCCCTGGACAGGGGGCGCTTATTGGAACTGAAGCTTTCTTT.

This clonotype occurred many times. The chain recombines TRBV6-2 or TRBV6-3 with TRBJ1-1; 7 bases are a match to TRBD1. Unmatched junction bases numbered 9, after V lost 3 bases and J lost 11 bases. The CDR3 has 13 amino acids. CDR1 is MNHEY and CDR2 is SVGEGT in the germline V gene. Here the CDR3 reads CASSYSSDRQAFF. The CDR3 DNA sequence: TGTGCCAGCAGTTATTCATCGGACAGGCAGGCTTTCTTT.

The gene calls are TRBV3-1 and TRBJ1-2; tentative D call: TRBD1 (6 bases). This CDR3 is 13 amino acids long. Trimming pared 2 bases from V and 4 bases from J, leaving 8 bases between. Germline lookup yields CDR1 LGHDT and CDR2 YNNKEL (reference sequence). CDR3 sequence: CASSQSRGYGYTF. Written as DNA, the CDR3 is TGTGCCAGCAGCCAATCCAGGGGCTATGGCTACACCTTC.

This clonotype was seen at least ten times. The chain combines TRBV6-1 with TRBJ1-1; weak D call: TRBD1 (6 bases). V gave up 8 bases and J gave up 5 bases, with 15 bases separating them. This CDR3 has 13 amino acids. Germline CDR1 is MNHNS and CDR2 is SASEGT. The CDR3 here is CASGFGGRTEAFF. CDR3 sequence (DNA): TGTGCCAGCGGGTTCGGGGGCCGAACTGAAGCTTTCTTT.

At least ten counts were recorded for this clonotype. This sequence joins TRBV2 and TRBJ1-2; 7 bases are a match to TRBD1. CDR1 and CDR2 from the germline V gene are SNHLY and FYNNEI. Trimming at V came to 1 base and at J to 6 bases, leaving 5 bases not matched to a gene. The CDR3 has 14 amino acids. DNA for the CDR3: TGTGCCAGCAGTGAAGAAGGAACAGGGGATGGCTACACCTTC. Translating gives CASSEEGTGDGYTF.

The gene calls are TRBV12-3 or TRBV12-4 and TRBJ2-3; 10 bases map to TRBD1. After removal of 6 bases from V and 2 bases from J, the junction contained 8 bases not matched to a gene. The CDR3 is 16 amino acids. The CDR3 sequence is CASSPDRGPVTDTQYF. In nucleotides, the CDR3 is TGTGCCAGCAGCCCCGACAGGGGGCCGGTCACAGATACGCAGTATTTT.

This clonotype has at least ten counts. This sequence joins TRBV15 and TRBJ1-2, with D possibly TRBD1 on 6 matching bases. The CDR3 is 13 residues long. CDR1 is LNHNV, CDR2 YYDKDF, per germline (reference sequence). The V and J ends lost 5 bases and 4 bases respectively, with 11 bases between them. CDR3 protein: CATSPTGTYGYTF. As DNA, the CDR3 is TGTGCCACCAGCCCCACAGGGACCTATGGCTACACCTTC.

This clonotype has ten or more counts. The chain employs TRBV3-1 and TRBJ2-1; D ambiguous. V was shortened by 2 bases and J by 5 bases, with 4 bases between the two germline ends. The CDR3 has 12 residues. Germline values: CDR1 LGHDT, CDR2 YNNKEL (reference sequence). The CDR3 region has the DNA TGTGCCAGCAGCCAAAGACACAATGAGCAGTTCTTC. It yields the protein CASSQRHNEQFF.

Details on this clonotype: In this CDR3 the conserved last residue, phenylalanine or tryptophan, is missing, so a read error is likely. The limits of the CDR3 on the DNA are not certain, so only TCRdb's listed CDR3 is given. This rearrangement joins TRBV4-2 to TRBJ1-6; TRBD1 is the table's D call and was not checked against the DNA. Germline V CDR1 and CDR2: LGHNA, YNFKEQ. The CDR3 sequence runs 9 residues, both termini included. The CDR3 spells CASSPLGRE.

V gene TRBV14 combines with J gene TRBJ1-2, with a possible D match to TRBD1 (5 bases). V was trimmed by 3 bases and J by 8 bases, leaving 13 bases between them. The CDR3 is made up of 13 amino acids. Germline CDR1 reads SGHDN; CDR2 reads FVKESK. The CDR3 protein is CASSHARGHGYTF. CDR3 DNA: TGTGCCAGCAGCCACGCGAGGGGTCACGGCTACACCTTC. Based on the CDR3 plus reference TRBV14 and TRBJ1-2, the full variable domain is EAGVTQFPSHSVIEKGQTVTLRCDPISGHDNLYWYRRVMGKEIKFLLHFVKESKQDESGMPNNRFLAERTGGTYSTLKVQPAELEDSGVYFCASSHARGHGYTFGSGTRLTVV.

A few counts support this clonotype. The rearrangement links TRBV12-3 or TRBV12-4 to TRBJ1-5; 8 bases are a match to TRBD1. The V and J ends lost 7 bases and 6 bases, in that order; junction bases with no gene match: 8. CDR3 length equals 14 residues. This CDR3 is CASKGQGLGQPQHF. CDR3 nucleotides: TGTGCCAGCAAAGGACAGGGACTCGGTCAGCCCCAGCATTTT.

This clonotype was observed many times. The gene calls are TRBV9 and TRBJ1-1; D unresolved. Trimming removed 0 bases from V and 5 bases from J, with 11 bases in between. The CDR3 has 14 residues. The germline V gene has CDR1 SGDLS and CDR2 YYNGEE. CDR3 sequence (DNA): TGTGCCAGCAGCGTAGGAGAGGTGAGGACTGAAGCTTTCTTT. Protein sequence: CASSVGEVRTEAFF.

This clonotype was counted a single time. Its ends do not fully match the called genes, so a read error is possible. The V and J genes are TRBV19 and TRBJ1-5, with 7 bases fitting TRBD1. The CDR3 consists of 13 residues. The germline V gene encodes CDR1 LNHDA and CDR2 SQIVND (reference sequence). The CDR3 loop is CASQDRARQPQHF. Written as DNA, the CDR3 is TGTGCCAGCCAAGACAGGGCGCGTCAGCCCCAGCATTTC.

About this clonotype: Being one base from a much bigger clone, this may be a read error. For the CDR3, the DNA is TGCGCCAGCAGCTATTCCGGGACTAGCGAGCAGTACGTC. This sequence encodes CASSYSGTSEQYV. J is TRBJ2-7 and V is TRBV5-1; TRBD2 agrees at 8 bases. The CDR3 sequence is 13 residues long. J was trimmed by 6 bases and V by 3 bases; bases with no gene match: 5. Germline assignment: CDR1 SGHRS and CDR2 YFSETQ.

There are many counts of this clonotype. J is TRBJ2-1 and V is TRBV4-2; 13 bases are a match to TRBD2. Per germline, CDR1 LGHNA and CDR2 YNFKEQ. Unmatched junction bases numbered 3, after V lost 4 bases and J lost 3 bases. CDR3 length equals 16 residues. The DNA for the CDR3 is TGTGCCAGCAGCCCAAGGACTAGCGGGAGCTACAATGAGCAGTTCTTC. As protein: CASSPRTSGSYNEQFF.

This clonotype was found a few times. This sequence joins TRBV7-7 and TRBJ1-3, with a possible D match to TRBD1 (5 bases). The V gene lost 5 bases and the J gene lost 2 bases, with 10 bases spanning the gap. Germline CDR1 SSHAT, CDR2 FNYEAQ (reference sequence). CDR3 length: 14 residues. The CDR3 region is CASSRGEAGNTIYF. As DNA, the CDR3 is TGTGCCAGCAGCAGAGGGGAGGCTGGAAACACCATATATTTT.